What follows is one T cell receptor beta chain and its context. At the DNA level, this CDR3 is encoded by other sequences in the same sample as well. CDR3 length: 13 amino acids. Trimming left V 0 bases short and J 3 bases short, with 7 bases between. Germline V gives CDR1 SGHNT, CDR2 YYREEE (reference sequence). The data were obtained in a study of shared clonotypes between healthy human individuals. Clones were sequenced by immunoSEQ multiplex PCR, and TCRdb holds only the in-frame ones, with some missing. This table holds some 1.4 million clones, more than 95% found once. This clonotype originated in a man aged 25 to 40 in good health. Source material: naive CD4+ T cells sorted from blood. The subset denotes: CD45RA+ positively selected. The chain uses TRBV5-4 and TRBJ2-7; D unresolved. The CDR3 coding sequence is TGTGCCAGCAGCTTGGAAAGCAGCTACGAGCAGTACTTC. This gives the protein CASSLESSYEQYF.